What follows is one TCR beta chain and its context. The antigen remains undetermined. This sample was included in a study of cytomegalovirus exposure and HLA in healthy donors. Study-level results: Certain sequence variants were highly shared and formed a cluster, and this cluster was likely a sequencing artifact. Confirmation in vitro established that three CMV-associated chains were specific for CMV antigens.

60 Vbeta and 13 Jbeta primers were used in PCR. Assay used: immunoSEQ multiplex PCR; TCRdb lists only in-frame clones, some missing. The sample shows 150,000 to 200,000 clones, under 90% of them seen only once. Between the trimmed V and J ends, which lost 2 bases and 4 bases, there was a span of 8 bases. The V gene's germline CDR1 is KGHSH and CDR2 LQKENI. This CDR3 comprises 14 residues. V and J are TRBV18 and TRBJ1-4; D not certain. This TCR was sampled from a man aged 18 to 35 in good health and CMV-seronegative. Sequenced: PBMCs. Here the CDR3 DNA reads TGTGCCAGCTCACCAGGGCCCATTAATGAAAAACTGTTTTTT. This sequence encodes CASSPGPINEKLFF. Full variable domain (outside the CDR3, taken from reference TRBV18 and TRBJ1-4): NAGVMQNPRHLVRRRGQEARLRCSPMKGHSHVYWYRQLPEEGLKFMVYLQKENIIDESGMPKERFSAEFPKEGPSILRIQQVVRGDSAAYFCASSPGPINEKLFFGSGTQLSVL.